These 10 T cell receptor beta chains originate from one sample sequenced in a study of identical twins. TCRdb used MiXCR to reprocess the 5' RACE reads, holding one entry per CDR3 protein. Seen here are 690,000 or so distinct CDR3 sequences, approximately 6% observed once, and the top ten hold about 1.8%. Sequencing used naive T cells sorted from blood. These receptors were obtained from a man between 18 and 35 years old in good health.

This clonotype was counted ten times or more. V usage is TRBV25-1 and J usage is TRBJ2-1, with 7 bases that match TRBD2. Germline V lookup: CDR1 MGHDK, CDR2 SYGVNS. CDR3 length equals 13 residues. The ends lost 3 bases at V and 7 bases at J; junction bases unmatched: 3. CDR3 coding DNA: TGTGCCAGCAGTGAGCCGGGAGGTAATGAGCAGTTCTTC. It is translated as CASSEPGGNEQFF.

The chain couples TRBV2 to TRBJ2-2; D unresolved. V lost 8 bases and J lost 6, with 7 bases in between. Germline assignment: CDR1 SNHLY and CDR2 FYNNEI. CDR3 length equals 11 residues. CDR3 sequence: CASLGAGELFF. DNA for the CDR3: TGTGCCAGCCTGGGCGCCGGGGAGCTGTTTTTT.

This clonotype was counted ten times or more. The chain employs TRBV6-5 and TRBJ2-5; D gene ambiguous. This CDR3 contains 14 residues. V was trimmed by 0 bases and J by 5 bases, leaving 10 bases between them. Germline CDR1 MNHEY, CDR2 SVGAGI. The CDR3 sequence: CASSYSRVGETQYF. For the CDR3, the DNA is TGTGCCAGCAGTTACTCGCGAGTGGGGGAGACCCAGTACTTC.

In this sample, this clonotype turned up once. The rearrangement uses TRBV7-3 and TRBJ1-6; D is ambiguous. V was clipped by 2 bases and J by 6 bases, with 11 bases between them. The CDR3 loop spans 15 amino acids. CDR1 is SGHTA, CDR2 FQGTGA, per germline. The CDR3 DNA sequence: TGTGCCAGCAGCTTATCGGCAGGAAGTAATTCACCCCTCCACTTT. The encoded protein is CASSLSAGSNSPLHF.

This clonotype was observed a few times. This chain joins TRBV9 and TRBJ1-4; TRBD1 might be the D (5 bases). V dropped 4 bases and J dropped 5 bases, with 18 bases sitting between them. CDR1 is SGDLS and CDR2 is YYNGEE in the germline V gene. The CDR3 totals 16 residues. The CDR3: CASSTRGGSINEKLFF. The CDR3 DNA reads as TGTGCCAGCAGCACACGGGGGGGGAGTATCAATGAAAAACTGTTTTTT. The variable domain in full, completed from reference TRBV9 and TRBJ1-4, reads DSGVTQTPKHLITATGQRVTLRCSPRSGDLSVYWYQQSLDQGLQFLIQYYNGEERAKGNILERFSAQQFPDLHSELNLSSLELGDSALYFCASSTRGGSINEKLFFGSGTQLSVL.

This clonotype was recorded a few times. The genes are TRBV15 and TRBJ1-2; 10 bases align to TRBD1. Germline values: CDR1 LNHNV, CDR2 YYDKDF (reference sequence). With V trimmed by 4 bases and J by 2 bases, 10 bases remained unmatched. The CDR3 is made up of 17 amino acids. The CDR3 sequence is CATSINPGQGKNYGYTF. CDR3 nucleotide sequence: TGTGCCACCAGCATAAACCCGGGACAGGGGAAGAACTATGGCTACACCTTC.

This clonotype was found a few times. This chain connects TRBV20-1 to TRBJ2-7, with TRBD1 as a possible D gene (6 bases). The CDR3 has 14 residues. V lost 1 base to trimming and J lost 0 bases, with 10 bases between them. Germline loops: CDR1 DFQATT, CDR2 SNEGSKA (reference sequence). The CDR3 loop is CSARGQGFSYEQYF. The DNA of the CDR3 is TGCAGTGCTAGAGGTCAGGGGTTCTCCTACGAGCAGTACTTC.

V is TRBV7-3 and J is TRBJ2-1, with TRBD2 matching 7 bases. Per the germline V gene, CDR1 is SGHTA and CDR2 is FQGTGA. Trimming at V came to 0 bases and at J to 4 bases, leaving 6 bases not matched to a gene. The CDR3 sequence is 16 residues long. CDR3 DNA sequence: TGTGCCAGCAGCTTAACGGGCCAGCGGGATTACAATGAGCAGTTCTTC. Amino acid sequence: CASSLTGQRDYNEQFF.

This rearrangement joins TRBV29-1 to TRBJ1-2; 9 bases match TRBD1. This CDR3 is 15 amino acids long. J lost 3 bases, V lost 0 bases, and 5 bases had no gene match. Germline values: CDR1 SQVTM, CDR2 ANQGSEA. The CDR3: CSVEDMTGGYYGYTF. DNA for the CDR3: TGCAGCGTTGAAGATATGACAGGGGGGTACTATGGCTACACCTTC.

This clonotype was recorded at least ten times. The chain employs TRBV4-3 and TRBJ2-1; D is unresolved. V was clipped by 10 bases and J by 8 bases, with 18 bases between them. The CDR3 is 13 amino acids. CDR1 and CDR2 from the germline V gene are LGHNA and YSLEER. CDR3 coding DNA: TGCGCCACCTCTAGGGCCCGGTTCGATGAGCAGTTCTTC. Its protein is CATSRARFDEQFF.